The clone carrying this T cell receptor (beta chain) was recorded a few times. Its target is not known. The CDR3 is 14 residues long. CDR1 is DFQATT, CDR2 SNEGSKA, per germline (reference sequence). Trimming pared 5 bases from V and 2 bases from J, leaving 10 bases between. These data originate in a study of identical twins. Study-level findings and limits: The authors drew conclusions from cross-sectional statistical analysis rather than following the same donors. In cord blood, abundant beta clonotypes had fewer insertions; memory showed no trend. Those out-of-frame alpha sequences shared by twins showed an excess of low generation probability.

Unique molecular identifiers were present on the cDNA, and a universal primer site came from template switching. TCRdb re-called the 5' RACE reads with MiXCR, one entry per CDR3 protein. There are roughly 250,000 distinct CDR3 sequences in the sample; 5.5% to 7% occur only once, and 3.6% lies in the top ten. This sample was shared with a second study, whose subject was yellow fever vaccine responses in identical twins.

This clonotype originated in a young woman in good health. This chain connects TRBV20-1 to TRBJ2-6, with D perhaps being TRBD1 or TRBD2 (5 bases each). Source material: memory (CD45RO+) T cells sorted from blood. CDR3 DNA: TGCAGTGCTCCAAGGGGAGCTGGGGCCAACGTCCTGACTTTC. This sequence encodes CSAPRGAGANVLTF.